The 25 T cell receptor beta chains reported below all come from one sample, sequenced in a study of regulatory T cells in long-lasting Graves disease. Time point: newly diagnosed GD, antithyroid drugs for less than 3 months. The TCR library was made from RNA extracted from PBMCs. Arm-PCR of CDR3 regions and iRepertoire HTBI primers were the basis on which TCR beta libraries were built. TCRdb itself ran the multiplex PCR reads through MiXCR, one entry per CDR3 protein. Counted here are approximately 490,000 distinct CDR3 sequences, about 17% occurring once; the ten biggest clones make up 12%. Separately, the same data were catalogued under a study of T cells in Graves' hyperthyroidism and ophthalmopathy.

This sample comprised peripheral blood mononuclear cells (PBMCs), obtained at new diagnosis, from a patient treated with antithyroid drugs. These receptors were collected from a man aged 40-55 years with Graves disease.

This clonotype has only a few counts. The V gene is TRBV6-1, the J gene TRBJ1-5; D not certain. This CDR3 comprises 14 residues. Per germline, CDR1 MNHNS and CDR2 SASEGT. V lost 5 bases, J lost 4 bases, and 12 bases lay in between. The CDR3 sequence is CASSRPPGNQPQHF. CDR3 nucleotides: TGTGCCAGCAGTCGCCCCCCGGGGAATCAGCCCCAGCATTTT.

This chain connects TRBV11-2 to TRBJ1-6, with TRBD1 matching over 12 bases. In germline, CDR1 is SGHAT, CDR2 FQNNGV. J lost 10 bases, V lost 5 bases, and 6 bases had no gene match. The CDR3 runs to 15 residues. DNA of the CDR3: TGTGCCAGCAGCCAGGGACAGGGGGCGCGGTCACCCCTCCACTTT. Translation: CASSQGQGARSPLHF.

The J gene is TRBJ1-4, the V gene TRBV10-3; no definite D call. The CDR3 covers 12 residues. V was shortened by 0 bases and J by 5 bases, with 1 base between the two germline ends. CDR1 is ENHRY and CDR2 is SYGVKD in the germline V gene. The CDR3 region has the DNA TGTGCCATCAGTGAGTCGAATGAAAAACTGTTTTTT. It codes for CAISESNEKLFF.

This clonotype was seen at least ten times. The chain is built from TRBV12-3 or TRBV12-4 and TRBJ2-5, with 9 bases that match TRBD1. The ends lost 6 bases at V and 5 bases at J; junction bases unmatched: 7. The CDR3 spans 14 residues. For the CDR3, the DNA is TGTGCCAGCAGCCCTGGGACAGGGTACGAGACCCAGTACTTC. It codes for CASSPGTGYETQYF.

In its sample, this clonotype was seen a few times. This chain joins TRBV25-1 and TRBJ1-1; possible D gene TRBD1, 5 bases. The CDR3 length is 15 residues. The germline V and J ends were trimmed by 3 bases and 3 bases, with 14 bases remaining between them. CDR1 and CDR2 from the germline V gene are MGHDK and SYGVNS. The CDR3 loop reads CASSEVRGGHTEAFF. CDR3 coding DNA: TGTGCCAGCAGTGAGGTGAGGGGAGGGCACACTGAAGCTTTCTTT.

CDR3 amino acids: CATKDRGLANEQFF. The CDR3 DNA sequence: TGTGCCACCAAAGACAGGGGGCTAGCCAATGAGCAGTTCTTC. The chain carries TRBV24-1 and TRBJ2-1; 10 bases align to TRBD1. Germline trimming cut 8 bases from V and 6 bases from J; bases unmatched to any gene: 6. CDR1 and CDR2 from the germline V gene are KGHDR and SFDVKD. The CDR3 loop spans 14 amino acids.

In this sample, this clonotype turned up many times. This chain joins TRBV28 and TRBJ2-3; D perhaps matches TRBD1 (6 bases). Trimming cost V 5 bases and J 6 bases, with 18 bases left between them. The V gene's germline CDR1 is MDHEN and CDR2 SYDVKM. CDR3 length equals 15 residues. The CDR3 DNA reads TGTGCCAGCAGTCAACTGGGGGCAGGGATGGATACGCAGTATTTT. It yields the protein CASSQLGAGMDTQYF.

This clonotype was found many times. The genes are TRBV20-1 and TRBJ2-5; 11 bases are a match to TRBD2. With V trimmed by 3 bases and J by 5 bases, 11 bases remained unmatched. CDR1 DFQATT and CDR2 SNEGSKA come from the germline V gene (reference sequence). The CDR3 has 16 residues. CDR3 nucleotides: TGCAGTGCTAGTCTTCCTAGCGGGAGGTTCTTTGAGACCCAGTACTTC. Translation gives CSASLPSGRFFETQYF.

The table lists this clonotype with a few counts. V usage is TRBV24-1 and J usage is TRBJ1-5; no definite D call. Germline V gene lookup returns CDR1 KGHDR and CDR2 SFDVKD. The germline V and J ends were trimmed by 5 bases and 0 bases, with 7 bases remaining between them. The length of the CDR3 is 14 residues. For the CDR3, the DNA is TGTGCCACCAGTGGTACCGTTAGCAATCAGCCCCAGCATTTT. It is translated as CATSGTVSNQPQHF.

The chain employs TRBV2 and TRBJ2-1; 12 nucleotides match TRBD2. V lost 4 bases, J lost 11 bases, and 9 bases stayed unmatched. This CDR3 is built from 15 residues. CDR1 and CDR2 from the germline V gene are SNHLY and FYNNEI. The DNA of the CDR3 is TGTGCCAGCAGTGGACTAGCGGGAGACTGGACCAAGCAGTTCTTC. This gives the protein CASSGLAGDWTKQFF.

This clonotype was seen more than once but under ten times. Germline and junction disagree at one end, which may indicate a read error. This CDR3 reads CASSMAGRNTGELLF. As DNA, the CDR3 is TGTGCCAGCTCAATGGCAGGGAGAAACACCGGGGAGCTGCTTTTT. The chain uses TRBV18 and TRBJ2-2; either TRBD1 or TRBD2 may supply D (5 bases each). Germline CDR1 reads KGHSH; CDR2 reads LQKENI. The CDR3 contains 15 residues.

This clonotype was seen only a few times. The chain recombines TRBV20-1 with TRBJ2-1; 12 bases are shared with TRBD2. The CDR3 has 15 residues. Trimming removed 8 bases from V and 8 bases from J; junction bases left unmatched: 13. Germline CDR1 DFQATT, CDR2 SNEGSKA (reference sequence). CDR3 nucleotides: TGCAGTCTCCACCTCCCGGGACTAGCGGGCGATGAGCAGTTCTTC. Its protein is CSLHLPGLAGDEQFF.

This clonotype was counted ten times or more. The chain has TRBV6-1 and TRBJ1-5; 7 bases map to TRBD1. Germline V CDR1 and CDR2: MNHNS, SASEGT. V lost 6 bases, J lost 0 bases, and 8 bases stayed unmatched. This CDR3 contains 16 residues. CDR3 DNA sequence: TGTGCCAGCAGCGGAAAGACAGGGTATAGCAATCAGCCCCAGCATTTT. Amino acid sequence: CASSGKTGYSNQPQHF.

This clonotype came up many times. The gene calls are TRBV6-1 and TRBJ2-3; the match to TRBD2 covers 7 bases. Germline V gives CDR1 MNHNS, CDR2 SASEGT. After removal of 6 bases from V and 3 bases from J, the junction contained 9 bases not matched to a gene. The length of the CDR3 is 15 residues. CDR3 bases: TGTGCCAGCAGGCTGGCGGGAGCGGGGACAGATACGCAGTATTTT. It encodes CASRLAGAGTDTQYF.

This clonotype was seen many times. This sequence joins TRBV7-9 and TRBJ2-5; unclear D gene. Looked up from germline, CDR1 is SEHNR and CDR2 is FQNEAQ (reference sequence). The V end lost 1 base, the J end lost 5 bases, and 5 bases lay between the germline ends. This CDR3 contains 12 residues. The CDR3 DNA reads as TGTGCCAGCAGCTTAGTAGAGGAGACCCAGTACTTC. It encodes CASSLVEETQYF.

This clonotype was observed a few times. The chain couples TRBV20-1 to TRBJ2-7; 11 positions agree with TRBD2. From germline, CDR1 is DFQATT and CDR2 SNEGSKA (reference sequence). The CDR3 runs 14 residues. V dropped 0 bases and J dropped 6; count of bases not matched to a gene: 4. CDR3 nucleotide sequence: TGCAGTGCTAGAGAACTAGCGGGAGTGACCGAGCAGTACTTC. This gives the protein CSARELAGVTEQYF.

CDR3 coding DNA: TGTGCCAGTAGTAGCAGGGGCAGGACTGGGGCCAACGTCCTGACTTTC. Translation: CASSSRGRTGANVLTF. This rearrangement joins TRBV19 to TRBJ2-6; TRBD1 is a possible D gene (6 bases). The CDR3 length is 16 residues. The germline V gene has CDR1 LNHDA and CDR2 SQIVND (reference sequence). Deletions cut 4 bases from V and 2 bases from J, with 12 bases between.

At least ten counts were recorded for this clonotype. The J gene is TRBJ1-2, the V gene TRBV6-1; D might be TRBD1 (5 bases). The CDR3 totals 13 residues. The ends were cut back, 1 base at V and 4 bases at J, with 7 bases in the middle. Per the germline V gene, CDR1 is MNHNS and CDR2 is SASEGT. The CDR3 bases are TGTGCCAGCAGTGAAGACGGGGCCTATGGCTACACCTTC. Translated: CASSEDGAYGYTF.

In its sample, this clonotype was seen many times. The gene calls are TRBV6-1 and TRBJ2-5, with TRBD1 as a possible D gene (5 bases). Germline V lookup: CDR1 MNHNS, CDR2 SASEGT. This CDR3 has 13 amino acids. Deletions cut 7 bases from V and 7 bases from J, with 16 bases between. CDR3: CASMGQAPRTQYF. The CDR3 DNA reads TGTGCCAGCATGGGGCAGGCCCCTAGGACCCAGTACTTC.

This clonotype has ten or more counts. The V call is TRBV20-1, the J call TRBJ1-1, with a tentative D call TRBD1 (6 bases). Trimming shortened V by 1 base and J by 1 base, and 10 bases separated the two germline ends. The germline V gene has CDR1 DFQATT and CDR2 SNEGSKA (reference sequence). There are 14 residues in the CDR3. The CDR3 spells CSARGGASNTEAFF. In nucleotides, the CDR3 is TGCAGTGCTAGAGGGGGGGCCTCGAACACTGAAGCTTTCTTT.

V and J are TRBV25-1 and TRBJ2-1; tentative D call: TRBD1 (6 bases). The CDR3 length is 12 residues. CDR1 MGHDK and CDR2 SYGVNS come from the germline V gene. Trimming left V 6 bases short and J 6 bases short, with 9 bases between. Here the CDR3 DNA reads TGTGCCAGCAGACAGGGTGGCAATGAGCAGTTCTTC. As protein: CASRQGGNEQFF.

This clonotype has just a few counts. The chain carries TRBV20-1 and TRBJ1-5; the match to TRBD1 covers 9 bases. The CDR3 has 13 residues. In germline, CDR1 is DFQATT, CDR2 SNEGSKA (reference sequence). Trimming took 4 bases from V and 6 from J; bases not matched to a gene: 4. DNA of the CDR3: TGCAGTGCTACAACAGGGGGCAGTCAGCCCCAGCATTTT. This codes for CSATTGGSQPQHF.

In this sample, this clonotype turned up many times. V and J are TRBV11-2 and TRBJ1-3; tentative D call: TRBD1 (6 bases). CDR1 is SGHAT, CDR2 FQNNGV, per germline. The V gene lost 5 bases and the J gene lost 7 bases, with 24 bases spanning the gap. CDR3 length: 17 residues. The DNA of the CDR3 is TGTGCCAGCAGCACAGGCCCATGGGGGCGGGAGGAGAACACCATATATTTT. Translation gives CASSTGPWGREENTIYF.

In regard to this clonotype: One end of the junction fails to match germline, which may point to a read error. The V call is TRBV28, the J call TRBJ2-2; D possibly corresponds to TRBD2 (5 bases). Looked up from germline, CDR1 is MDHEN and CDR2 is SYDVKM. This CDR3 spans 11 amino acids. The CDR3 bases are TGTGCCAGCAGTAACACCGGGGAGCTGCTTTTT. Translated, it gives CASSNTGELLF.

Note on this clonotype: One end of the junction is discordant with germline, which a read error may explain. In DNA, the CDR3 is TGCAGTCCTAGACACCGGGACAGGAGGGTTTATAGCAATCAGCCCCAGCATTTT. Translating gives CSPRHRDRRVYSNQPQHF. This chain joins TRBV20-1 and TRBJ1-5, with TRBD1 identical over 8 bases. The CDR3 runs 18 residues. CDR1 is DFQATT and CDR2 is SNEGSKA in the germline V gene (reference sequence).